These 5 T cell receptor beta chains were all obtained from the same sample, sequenced in a study of blood T cell repertoires in COVID-19. The table came from immunoSEQ multiplex PCR; TCRdb's copy has only in-frame clones and leaves some out. The sample includes about 34,000 clones, 88% of them seen just once. Sequenced: peripheral blood. The receptors come from a man in his sixties with active COVID-19.

This clone was recorded once. The chain employs TRBV19 and TRBJ2-7, with TRBD2 matching 10 bases. Trimming removed 4 bases from V and 3 bases from J; junction bases left unmatched: 3. The CDR3 loop spans 14 amino acids. The germline V gene has CDR1 LNHDA and CDR2 SQIVND (reference sequence). CDR3 sequence reads: CASSSGTSDYEQYF. For the CDR3, the DNA is TGTGCCAGTAGTAGCGGGACTAGCGACTACGAGCAGTACTTC.

V is TRBV19 and J is TRBJ2-2; maybe TRBD1 (6 bases). Germline V gives CDR1 LNHDA, CDR2 SQIVND (reference sequence). The germline V and J ends were trimmed by 3 bases and 4 bases, with 12 bases remaining between them. There are 15 residues in the CDR3. The DNA for the CDR3 is TGTGCCAGTAGTATTTGGGACACCTTCACCGGGGAGCTGTTTTTT. It codes for CASSIWDTFTGELFF.

This clone was counted a single time. The chain combines TRBV7-9 with TRBJ2-5; 9 bases are shared with TRBD1. Germline CDR1 and CDR2: SEHNR and FQNEAQ (reference sequence). This CDR3 spans 16 amino acids. Trimming removed 5 bases from V and 7 bases from J; junction bases left unmatched: 14. CDR3 loop: CASSPFYTGGSGTQYF. CDR3 nucleotide sequence: TGTGCCAGCAGCCCATTCTATACAGGGGGCTCAGGGACCCAGTACTTC.

The gene calls are TRBV7-3 and TRBJ2-2; tentative D call: TRBD2 (5 bases). Germline loops: CDR1 SGHTA, CDR2 FQGTGA. The CDR3 runs to 13 residues. Trimming removed 5 bases from V and 7 bases from J, with 11 bases in between. The CDR3 loop reads CASSPSGIGELFF. As DNA, the CDR3 is TGTGCCAGCAGCCCGTCGGGAATCGGGGAGCTGTTTTTT.

The CDR3 loop reads CASSIAAQQYEQYF. The CDR3, as DNA: TGTGCCAGTAGTATAGCAGCGCAGCAGTACGAGCAGTACTTC. This chain joins TRBV19 and TRBJ2-7; D not resolved. Trimming took 1 base from V and 4 from J, leaving 11 bases between them. CDR1 is LNHDA, CDR2 SQIVND, per germline (reference sequence). The CDR3 is 14 residues long.